What follows are 5 T cell receptor beta chains derived from one specimen sequenced in a study of control samples from healthy donors and cancer patients. Method: immunoSEQ multiplex PCR; TCRdb's copy keeps in-frame clones and lacks some. The table records 95,000 to 150,000 clones, roughly 87% of them present only once. Sequencing was done on a sample of blood. All receptors come from a man aged 35 to 55 in good health.

The rearrangement links TRBV7-9 to TRBJ1-3; D is unclear. V was cut by 3 bases and J by 0 bases, with 12 bases left in between. This CDR3 spans 16 amino acids. In germline, CDR1 is SEHNR, CDR2 FQNEAQ (reference sequence). CDR3 nucleotides: TGTGCCAGCAGCTTCAGTTATGGTAGCTCTGGAAACACCATATATTTT. Its protein is CASSFSYGSSGNTIYF.

The chain joins TRBV18 to TRBJ2-1; D is tentatively TRBD1 or TRBD2 (5 bases each). Looked up from germline, CDR1 is KGHSH and CDR2 is LQKENI. V dropped 3 bases and J dropped 4 bases, with 13 bases sitting between them. This CDR3 has 15 amino acids. The CDR3 reads CASSPGARRYNEQFF. CDR3 in DNA: TGTGCCAGCTCACCCGGGGCGCGGAGATACAATGAGCAGTTCTTC. The whole variable domain, remainder taken from reference TRBV18 and TRBJ2-1, is NAGVMQNPRHLVRRRGQEARLRCSPMKGHSHVYWYRQLPEEGLKFMVYLQKENIIDESGMPKERFSAEFPKEGPSILRIQQVVRGDSAAYFCASSPGARRYNEQFFGPGTRLTVL.

The CDR3 sequence is CASSWDGYEQYF. Written as DNA, the CDR3 is TGCGCCAGCAGCTGGGACGGCTACGAGCAGTACTTC. The chain combines TRBV5-1 with TRBJ2-7; D may correspond to TRBD1 or TRBD2 (5 bases each). V was pared by 3 bases and J by 3 bases, with 7 bases between. Germline V gives CDR1 SGHRS, CDR2 YFSETQ. The CDR3 spans 12 residues.

The chain is built from TRBV27 and TRBJ1-1, with 7 bases that match TRBD1. CDR3 length: 13 amino acids. Trimming at V came to 6 bases and at J to 10 bases, leaving 11 bases not matched to a gene. Germline CDR1 reads MNHEY; CDR2 reads SMNVEV (reference sequence). Here the CDR3 reads CASSLEGGYVAFF. In DNA, the CDR3 is TGTGCCAGCAGCCTTGAAGGGGGCTATGTAGCTTTCTTT.

This sequence joins TRBV7-2 and TRBJ2-5, with 10 bases that match TRBD2. Germline V gene data show CDR1 as SGHTA and CDR2 as FQGNSA. The V gene end was trimmed by 0 bases and the J gene end by 0 bases; junction bases not matched to a gene: 4. This CDR3 has 17 residues. Written as DNA, the CDR3 is TGTGCCAGCAGCTTAGCACTAGCGGGGAAGAACCAAGAGACCCAGTACTTC. This codes for CASSLALAGKNQETQYF.